This T cell receptor beta chain was sequenced in a study of blood T cells in healthy people across ages. The wider study: Per two T cells, template switching captured roughly one barcoded beta molecule.

The use of a sample-barcoded 5' primer and a J-beta primer mix characterized a second PCR of roughly 7 to 12 cycles. TCRdb fed the 5' RACE reads into MiXCR, producing one record per CDR3 protein. The sample comprises about 1,400,000 distinct CDR3 sequences, roughly 40% of which are singletons, and approximately 7.9% rests with the top ten. Broader study findings: Age brought a roughly linear fall in TCR beta diversity measured per million T cells. The long-lived group displayed more naive CD4+ cells, plus higher diversity, than the aged donors did.

The CDR3 is 14 amino acids. Trimming left V 4 bases short and J 8 bases short, with 15 bases between. Germline V CDR1 and CDR2: MNHEY, SMNVEV (reference sequence). At least 7 million PBMCs were isolated per sample. Comment on this clonotype: What it binds is not known.

Sequencing was performed on blood. This sequence joins TRBV27 and TRBJ2-1; no firm D call. This clonotype originated in a woman aged 18-29 years in good health. CDR3 sequence reads: CASSSIGLVDEQFF. CDR3 nucleotide sequence: TGTGCCAGCAGTTCGATCGGCCTGGTGGATGAGCAGTTCTTC.